A selection of T cell receptor beta chains follows, all from one sample in a study of tumor-infiltrating lymphocytes in primary liver carcinoma. TCRdb re-derived calls from the multiplex PCR reads in MiXCR, one entry per CDR3 protein. The data hold about 330,000 distinct CDR3 sequences, with 65% observed a single time. Material for sequencing was peripheral blood. The origin of the receptors is a man aged 35 to 55 with primary liver carcinoma and hepatitis B virus infection. Both conserved end residues are part of each CDR3. A D gene is named only where the DNA matches it firmly. The size entry is marked missing in some rows and otherwise reads once, few, many or a size class.

V: TRBV10-3; D: TRBD1; size: many; J: TRBJ1-2; CDR3: CATARDSNYGYTF; DNA: TGTGCCACTGCGAGGGACAGCAACTATGGCTACACCTTC
V: TRBV28; D: -; size: few; J: TRBJ1-1; CDR3: CASSFLNINTEAFF; DNA: TGTGCCAGCAGTTTTCTGAACATCAACACTGAAGCTTTCTTT
V: TRBV29-1; D: TRBD1; size: -; J: TRBJ1-1; CDR3: CSVVKTGDVTETFF; DNA: TGCAGCGTCGTAAAGACAGGGGACGTCACAGAAACTTTCTTT
V: TRBV6-5; D: TRBD1; size: many; J: TRBJ2-3; CDR3: CASSYSRGQETQYF; DNA: TGTGCCAGCAGTTACTCGAGGGGACAGGAGACGCAGTATTTT
V: TRBV10-1; D: TRBD1; size: -; J: TRBJ2-7; CDR3: CTSSQDRGIGEQYF; DNA: TGCACCAGCAGTCAAGACAGGGGTATAGGCGAGCAGTACTTC
V: TRBV4-1; D: -; size: -; J: TRBJ1-2; CDR3: CASNSPEGGMNYGYIF; DNA: TGCGCCAGCAACTCCCCGGAGGGGGGAATGAACTATGGCTACATCTTC
V: TRBV11-2; D: -; size: -; J: TRBJ2-7; CDR3: CAISLSFLEQYF; DNA: TGCGCCATCAGCTTAAGTTTCCTAGAGCAGTACTTC
V: TRBV6-1; D: -; size: -; J: TRBJ1-4; CDR3: CASSEPWSSNEKLFF; DNA: TGTGCCAGCAGTGAACCGTGGAGCTCTAATGAAAAACTGTTTTTT
V: TRBV6-6; D: -; size: -; J: TRBJ1-2; CDR3: CATSDWENYGYTF; DNA: TGTGCCACCTCGGATTGGGAGAACTATGGTTACACCTTC
V: TRBV11-2; D: TRBD1; size: many; J: TRBJ1-5; CDR3: CASSETGDFNQPQHF; DNA: TGTGCCAGCAGCGAGACAGGGGACTTCAATCAGCCCCAGCATTTT
V: TRBV30; D: -; size: once; J: TRBJ2-5; CDR3: CVWSESLETQYF; DNA: TGTGTCTGGAGTGAGAGCCTAGAGACCCAGTATTTC